The 10 T cell receptor beta chains below were found in one sample sequenced in a study of Ad26.COV2.S vaccination and SARS-CoV-2 variants. TCRdb's table, derived via immunoSEQ multiplex PCR, lists solely in-frame clones and lacks some. The sample lists 300,000 to 350,000 clones, roughly 90% occurring once. Specified treatment: approximately 18 received Ad26.COV2.S at low or high dose, single or two shots; about five received placebo; per-sample allocation not given. Sampling happened 63 days after the first vaccine or placebo injection. Sequenced material: peripheral blood, taken in a trial of Ad26.COV2.S vaccine versus placebo. Receptors were obtained from a person aged 18-60 years who received the Ad26.COV2.S COVID-19 vaccine or a placebo.

This sequence joins TRBV29-1 and TRBJ2-1, with D hard to call. CDR3 length: 14 amino acids. The germline CDR1 and CDR2 sequences are SQVTM and ANQGSEA. V was trimmed by 3 bases and J by 5 bases, leaving 14 bases between them. The CDR3 sequence: CSVEIGQPHNEQFF. CDR3 DNA sequence: TGCAGCGTTGAGATCGGCCAGCCCCACAATGAGCAGTTCTTC.

This rearrangement joins TRBV7-2 to TRBJ2-1; 8 positions match TRBD2. Germline CDR1 and CDR2: SGHTA and FQGNSA. This CDR3 is built from 15 residues. V shed 2 bases and J 5 bases; nucleotides not matched to a gene: 5. CDR3 sequence: CASSLRAGANNEQFF. DNA of the CDR3: TGTGCCAGCAGCTTACGAGCGGGGGCCAACAATGAGCAGTTCTTC.

This chain uses TRBV6-5 with TRBJ1-2, with a tentative D call TRBD1 (6 bases). The V end lost 0 bases, the J end lost 2 bases, and 7 bases lay between the germline ends. Looked up from germline, CDR1 is MNHEY and CDR2 is SVGAGI. CDR3 length equals 14 residues. CDR3 bases: TGTGCCAGCAGTTACTCGGACAGAAACTATGGCTACACCTTC. Its translation: CASSYSDRNYGYTF.

CDR3 nucleotide sequence: TGTGCCAGCAGCGTCCCCGAAGGACTAGCTAAAAGGGATGAGCAGTTCTTC. Amino acid sequence: CASSVPEGLAKRDEQFF. The chain is built from TRBV7-9 and TRBJ2-1, with 8 positions matching TRBD2. Germline loops: CDR1 SEHNR, CDR2 FQNEAQ (reference sequence). CDR3 length: 17 residues. Losses at the gene ends were 5 bases for V and 8 bases for J; bases not matched to a gene: 17.

V usage is TRBV27 and J usage is TRBJ2-7; 7 bases are shared with TRBD1. Per the germline V gene, CDR1 is MNHEY and CDR2 is SMNVEV (reference sequence). The junction had 6 bases not matched to a gene; V was cut back by 5 bases and J by 2 bases. The CDR3 sequence is 14 residues long. The CDR3 DNA is TGTGCCAGCAGTCCCGGGACAGAGGCCTACGAGCAGTACTTC. Translated: CASSPGTEAYEQYF.

This sequence joins TRBV18 and TRBJ2-5; no reliable D call. Germline V lookup: CDR1 KGHSH, CDR2 LQKENI. CDR3 length: 12 residues. V was cut by 6 bases and J by 5 bases, with 10 bases left in between. CDR3 in DNA: TGTGCCAGCTCGCCTGACCTGGAGACCCAGTACTTC. Translated, it gives CASSPDLETQYF.

This chain joins TRBV6-6 and TRBJ1-1; TRBD1 matches at 10 bases. CDR3 length: 15 residues. Germline loops: CDR1 MNHNY, CDR2 SVGAGI (reference sequence). V shed 5 bases and J 1 base; nucleotides not matched to a gene: 4. The CDR3 DNA reads as TGTGCCAGCAGTCGAAGGGACAGGGGGAACACTGAAGCTTTCTTT. Protein sequence: CASSRRDRGNTEAFF.

This clone was found once. The V gene is TRBV9, the J gene TRBJ2-1, with 9 bases matching TRBD1. The length of the CDR3 is 17 residues. The V and J ends lost 3 bases and 1 base, in that order; junction bases with no gene match: 8. Germline CDR1 SGDLS, CDR2 YYNGEE. The CDR3 sequence: CASSAGVGTGSYNEQFF. CDR3 DNA sequence: TGTGCCAGCAGCGCTGGGGTCGGGACAGGGTCCTACAATGAGCAGTTCTTC. The whole variable domain, filled in from reference TRBV9 and TRBJ2-1, reads DSGVTQTPKHLITATGQRVTLRCSPRSGDLSVYWYQQSLDQGLQFLIQYYNGEERAKGNILERFSAQQFPDLHSELNLSSLELGDSALYFCASSAGVGTGSYNEQFFGPGTRLTVL.

This clone has only one observation. The gene calls are TRBV5-6 and TRBJ1-1; TRBD1 matches at 7 bases. Germline values: CDR1 SGHDT, CDR2 YYEEEE. This CDR3 spans 16 amino acids. Trimming at V came to 4 bases and at J to 1 base, leaving 10 bases not matched to a gene. The CDR3, as DNA: TGTGCCAGCAGCCCGTACCCGGGACAGAGGAACACTGAAGCTTTCTTT. Its protein is CASSPYPGQRNTEAFF.

This sequence joins TRBV19 and TRBJ1-1, with TRBD1 matching over 7 bases. V was pared by 1 base and J by 1 base, with 9 bases of the junction left unmatched. The CDR3 contains 17 residues. Germline values: CDR1 LNHDA, CDR2 SQIVND (reference sequence). The CDR3 loop is CASSIVPGQYRNTEAFF. DNA for the CDR3: TGTGCCAGTAGTATAGTCCCGGGACAGTACCGGAACACTGAAGCTTTCTTT.